These T cell receptor beta chains were read from a single sample in a study of T cell changes during pregnancy in multiple sclerosis. Generated by immunoSEQ multiplex PCR, the TCRdb table keeps only in-frame clones and is missing some. The sample yields some 47,000 clones, about 96% seen once. The sample was peripheral blood, taken in the second trimester of pregnancy. The receptors originated from a female donor with multiple sclerosis, enrolled in a pregnancy study. Both conserved end residues are part of each CDR3. D genes are given only for firm matches. For some rows the clone size is stated as once, few or many, or as a class when expanded; others skip it.

abundance: -
j_gene: TRBJ1-1
d_gene: -
v_gene: TRBV27
CDR3nt: TGTGCCAGCAGTTTATGGGGGCAGAACACTGAAGCTTTCTTT
CDR3aa: CASSLWGQNTEAFF

abundance: -
j_gene: TRBJ2-1
d_gene: -
v_gene: TRBV28
CDR3nt: TGTGCCAGCGGCTCCGGGCCAGGGAATGAGCAGTTCTTC
CDR3aa: CASGSGPGNEQFF

abundance: -
j_gene: TRBJ1-2
d_gene: TRBD1
v_gene: TRBV28
CDR3nt: TGTGCCAGCAGTTTTAAGGGGGCGGTAGGCTACACCTTC
CDR3aa: CASSFKGAVGYTF

abundance: -
j_gene: TRBJ1-2
d_gene: -
v_gene: TRBV5-1
CDR3nt: TGCGCCAGCAGCTTGGGCGGCAGTTCTAACTATGGCTACACCTTC
CDR3aa: CASSLGGSSNYGYTF

abundance: -
j_gene: TRBJ1-2
d_gene: -
v_gene: TRBV2
CDR3nt: TGTGCCAGCAGTGAAACTCTCTACACCTTC
CDR3aa: CASSETLYTF

abundance: -
j_gene: TRBJ1-6
d_gene: TRBD1
v_gene: TRBV7-9
CDR3nt: TGTGCCAGCAGCCAACCGAGGGGGACAGGTCAGTCACCCCTCCACTTT
CDR3aa: CASSQPRGTGQSPLHF

abundance: -
j_gene: TRBJ2-1
d_gene: -
v_gene: TRBV6-5
CDR3nt: TGTGCCAGCAGTCTACTCGGGCTAGCGAGGAATGAGCAGTTCTTC
CDR3aa: CASSLLGLARNEQFF

abundance: -
j_gene: TRBJ2-2
d_gene: TRBD1
v_gene: TRBV29-1
CDR3nt: TGCAGCGCTGGGACAGGGGCCGGGAACACCGGGGAGCTGTTTTTT
CDR3aa: CSAGTGAGNTGELFF

abundance: -
j_gene: TRBJ1-4
d_gene: -
v_gene: TRBV10-1
CDR3nt: TGCGCCAGCAGTGATCGGGCGGGACCTAATGAAAAACTGTTTTTT
CDR3aa: CASSDRAGPNEKLFF

abundance: -
j_gene: TRBJ1-1
d_gene: -
v_gene: TRBV4-1
CDR3nt: TGCGCCAGCAGGCCAGGGGACCGAGCGAACACTGAAGCTTTCTTT
CDR3aa: CASRPGDRANTEAFF

abundance: -
j_gene: TRBJ2-5
d_gene: -
v_gene: TRBV7-3
CDR3nt: TGTGCCAGCAGCTTAGGGAGCCAAGAGACCCAGTACTTC
CDR3aa: CASSLGSQETQYF

abundance: -
j_gene: TRBJ1-2
d_gene: -
v_gene: TRBV12-5
CDR3nt: TGTGCTAGTGGTTTGGGGGCCGGAAATATAGGGGCTAACTATGGCTACACCTTC
CDR3aa: CASGLGAGNIGANYGYTF

abundance: -
j_gene: TRBJ2-1
d_gene: -
v_gene: TRBV27
CDR3nt: TGTGCCAGCAGTTTAGGAGTGCTCCGCCCCGAGGAGCAGTTCTTC
CDR3aa: CASSLGVLRPEEQFF

abundance: -
j_gene: TRBJ2-5
d_gene: TRBD1
v_gene: TRBV5-1
CDR3nt: TGCGCCAGCAGCTTGTGGACAGGGGGCTACGGAGAGACCCAGTACTTC
CDR3aa: CASSLWTGGYGETQYF

abundance: -
j_gene: TRBJ1-2
d_gene: -
v_gene: TRBV7-8
CDR3nt: TGTGCCAGCAGTCCAGGGGACAACTATGGCTACACCTTC
CDR3aa: CASSPGDNYGYTF

abundance: -
j_gene: TRBJ2-1
d_gene: TRBD2
v_gene: TRBV30
CDR3nt: TGTGCCTGGGGGGGGGACCTTTTAGGGGAGCAGTTCTTC
CDR3aa: CAWGGDLLGEQFF

abundance: -
j_gene: TRBJ2-4
d_gene: -
v_gene: TRBV5-4
CDR3nt: TGTGCCAGCAGCTTGCTGATGACCCGACTAGCCAAAAACATTCAGTACTTC
CDR3aa: CASSLLMTRLAKNIQYF

abundance: once
j_gene: TRBJ2-1
d_gene: TRBD1
v_gene: TRBV5-4
CDR3nt: TGTGCCAGCAGCTCGGCGACAGGGGGCCATGAGCAGTTCTTC
CDR3aa: CASSSATGGHEQFF

abundance: -
j_gene: TRBJ2-1
d_gene: -
v_gene: TRBV7-2
CDR3nt: TGTGCCAGCAGCTTATCGCTCGGCAGGGCGGTTGTTGAGCAGTTCTTC
CDR3aa: CASSLSLGRAVVEQFF

abundance: -
j_gene: TRBJ2-5
d_gene: TRBD1
v_gene: TRBV2
CDR3nt: TGTGCCAGCAACCGGGACAGTCAAGAGACCCAGTACTTC
CDR3aa: CASNRDSQETQYF

abundance: -
j_gene: TRBJ2-7
d_gene: -
v_gene: TRBV28
CDR3nt: TGTGCCAGTCTCCAGGCCAGGGCGGCGACCTACGAGCAGTACTTC
CDR3aa: CASLQARAATYEQYF